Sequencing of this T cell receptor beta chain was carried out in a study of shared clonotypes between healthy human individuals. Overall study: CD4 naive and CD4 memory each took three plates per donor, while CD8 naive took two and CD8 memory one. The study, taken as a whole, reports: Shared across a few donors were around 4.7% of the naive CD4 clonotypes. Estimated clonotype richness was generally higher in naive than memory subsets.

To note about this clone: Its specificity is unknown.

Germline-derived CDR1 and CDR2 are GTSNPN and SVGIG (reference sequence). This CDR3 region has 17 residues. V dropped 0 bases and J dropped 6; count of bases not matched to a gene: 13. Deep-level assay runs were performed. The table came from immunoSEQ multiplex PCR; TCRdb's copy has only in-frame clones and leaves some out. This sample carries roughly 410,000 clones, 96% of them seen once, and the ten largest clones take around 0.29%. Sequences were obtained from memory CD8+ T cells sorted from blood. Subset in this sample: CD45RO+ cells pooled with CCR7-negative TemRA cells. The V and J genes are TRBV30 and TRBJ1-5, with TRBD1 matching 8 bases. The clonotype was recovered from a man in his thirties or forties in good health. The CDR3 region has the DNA TGTGCCTGGAGTGTACCAGACAGGGGAGGGAACAGTCAGCCCCAGCATTTT. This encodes CAWSVPDRGGNSQPQHF.